This note documents a single TCR beta chain sequence. The CDR3 length is 14 residues. V lost 4 bases and J 7 bases, leaving 18 bases between the germline ends. Per the germline V gene, CDR1 is SGDLS and CDR2 is YYNGEE. This entry comes from a study of OX40 agonist ivuxolimab in advanced cancers. TCRdb's copy holds only in-frame clones and misses some; the assay was immunoSEQ multiplex PCR. The sample has tens of thousands of clones; about 88% are singletons. The TCR originated in an adult with an advanced solid tumor such as melanoma, head and neck, liver or kidney cancer. The chain combines TRBV9 with TRBJ2-7; a possible D gene is TRBD2 (5 bases). Sample: CD4+ or CD8+ T cells sorted from blood, taken in a trial of the OX40 agonist ivuxolimab. The CDR3 here is CASSSDQVAFEQYF. The DNA for the CDR3 is TGTGCCAGCAGCTCCGACCAGGTAGCGTTTGAGCAGTACTTC.